These T cell receptor beta chains were read from a single sample in a study of cytomegalovirus exposure and HLA in healthy donors. The data were produced by immunoSEQ multiplex PCR, yet TCRdb's version contains in-frame clones alone and is incomplete. The data contain roughly 100,000 clones, approximately 85% of them singletons. Material: PBMCs. These receptors originate from a man younger than 45 in good health and CMV-seronegative. The CDR3 runs from the conserved cysteine through the conserved F or W.

>TRBJ2-6|TRBV7-9
CASSPRDRVAGANVLTF
>TRBJ2-1|TRBV6-5
CASSPGRGRYNEQFF
>TRBJ2-3|TRBV15
CATSRAGTSGLDTQYF
>TRBJ1-1|TRBV7-6
CASSLEAGDNTEAFF
>TRBJ1-4|TRBV10-3
CAISESPGTNEKLFF
>TRBJ1-4|TRBV16
CASRWGRPNEKLFF
>TRBJ2-2|TRBV5-1
CASSRSGTGFRTGELFF
>TRBJ1-5|TRBV28
CASSPGTGNQPQHF
>TRBJ1-5|TRBV11-2
CASSLDRVSNQPQHF
>TRBJ2-3|TRBV7-9
CASSRRRSGPADTQYF
>TRBJ2-3|TRBV28
CASSLRGSADTQYF
>TRBJ2-5|TRBV9
CASSVDLGRGETQYF
>TRBJ2-7|TRBV27
CATSPNLYEQYF
>TRBJ2-5|TRBV10-3
CAIRSPETEGKQETQYF
>TRBJ1-1|TRBV5-1
CASSPGGTGWGAEAFF
>TRBJ1-2|TRBV2
CATTRGGNYGYTF
>TRBJ2-3|TRBV7-3
CASSSYYLDTQYF
>TRBJ1-4|TRBV29-1
CSVEGGGSEKLFF
>TRBJ2-2|TRBV7-2
CASSLGGATSGGTGELFF
>TRBJ2-3|TRBV5-1
CASSWGRGPDTQYF
>TRBJ2-1|TRBV6-1
CASSEDRSSYNEQFF
>TRBJ2-5|TRBV5-6
CASSLAGTGGETQYF
>TRBJ2-5|TRBV27
CASSSRVFYQETQYF
>TRBJ2-5|TRBV7-3
CASSRGQGETQYF
>TRBJ2-7|TRBV7-9
CASSENEAPYEQYF
>TRBJ2-5|TRBV27
CASSLSIQGDETQYF
>TRBJ2-2|TRBV25-1
CASRRTGELFF